The text below deals with one TCR beta chain. Antigen: not known. Being one base from a much bigger clone, this may be a read error. Repertoires were generated with immunoSEQ multiplex PCR, while TCRdb's copy carries only in-frame clones and drops some. The repertoire includes about a million clones, roughly 80% of them detected once, and more than 0.85% sits in the top ten. CDR1 is MDHEN and CDR2 is SYDVKM in the germline V gene. The length of the CDR3 is 12 residues. Trimming took 6 bases from V and 0 from J, leaving 5 bases between them. The data belong to a study of shared clonotypes between healthy human individuals. Turning to the study itself: Used for every donor were three CD4 naive, three CD4 memory, two CD8 naive and one CD8 memory plate. Notes on the study in general: Generation probabilities of non-shared clonotypes were lower (relative to those shared by all four donors). Richness estimates generally favored naive over memory subsets. Inspection by rarefaction showed sorted-subset sequencing to be incomplete despite large depth.

The receptor was derived from a man between 18 and 35 years old in good health. Some clones in this sample may be carry-over from other donors' samples. The genes are TRBV28 and TRBJ1-1, with D unresolved. The sample consisted of memory CD4+ T cells from PBMCs. As to subset: CD45RA-negative fraction. The chain's CDR3 is CASSIVNTEAFF. The CDR3 DNA reads as TGTGCCAGCAGCATAGTGAACACTGAAGCTTTCTTT.